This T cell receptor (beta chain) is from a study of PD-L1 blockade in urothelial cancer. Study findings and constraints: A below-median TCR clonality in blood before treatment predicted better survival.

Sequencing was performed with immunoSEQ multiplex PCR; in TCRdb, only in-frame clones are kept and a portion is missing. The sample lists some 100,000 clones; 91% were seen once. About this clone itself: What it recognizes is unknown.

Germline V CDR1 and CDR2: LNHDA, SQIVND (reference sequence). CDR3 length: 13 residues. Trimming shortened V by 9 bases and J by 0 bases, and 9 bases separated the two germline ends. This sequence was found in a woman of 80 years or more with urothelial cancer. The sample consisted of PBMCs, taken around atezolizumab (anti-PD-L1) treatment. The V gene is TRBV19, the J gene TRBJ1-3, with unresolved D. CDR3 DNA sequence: TGTGCCAGCCGCAAGAGCTCTGGAAACACCATATATTTT. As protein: CASRKSSGNTIYF.